The entry below describes one T cell receptor (beta chain). As yet, its antigen is unknown. Through 5' RACE with UMI labels, the TRB cDNA libraries were prepared. TCRdb re-called the 5' RACE reads and gives one entry per CDR3 protein, without DNA. The sample spans around 160,000 distinct CDR3 sequences; the ten largest clones claim 0.25% to 0.35%. Germline assignment: CDR1 KGHSH and CDR2 LQKENI. The CDR3 totals 15 residues. These data originate in a study of CXCR3-negative and CXCR3-positive naive CD8 T cells. Study conclusions and caveats: A higher hydrophobicity marked the TRB CDR3s of CXCR3-positive naive cells versus CXCR3-negative naive cells.

A CD45RO-CCR7+CD27+CD95- profile was what naive CD8+ T cells displayed. Sequences were obtained from naive CXCR3+ CD8+ T cells from blood. Subset here: CD45RO-CCR7+CD27+CD95- naive CD8+ T cells expressing CXCR3 (TNR3+). The sequence came from a human donor in good health. Some clones in this sample may be carry-over from other donors' samples. The V gene is TRBV18, the J gene TRBJ1-1; TCRdb lists TRBD1, though no DNA is available to test this call. The CDR3 spells CASSPTGPGLLEAFF.